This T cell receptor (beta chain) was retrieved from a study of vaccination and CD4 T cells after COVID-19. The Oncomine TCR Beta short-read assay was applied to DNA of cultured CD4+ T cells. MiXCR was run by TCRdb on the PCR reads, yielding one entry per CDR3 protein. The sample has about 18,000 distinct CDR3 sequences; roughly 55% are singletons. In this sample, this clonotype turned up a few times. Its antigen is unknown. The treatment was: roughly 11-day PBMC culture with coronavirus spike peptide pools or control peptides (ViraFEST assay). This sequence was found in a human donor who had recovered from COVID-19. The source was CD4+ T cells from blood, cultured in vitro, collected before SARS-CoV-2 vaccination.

For the CDR3, the DNA is TGCAGTGCTAGAAGGGGACAGGGAACTTACAATGAGCAGTTCTTC. Protein sequence: CSARRGQGTYNEQFF. The rearrangement links TRBV20-1 to TRBJ2-1; 9 bases are a match to TRBD1. This CDR3 has 15 residues. Losses at the gene ends were 2 bases for V and 4 bases for J; bases not matched to a gene: 6. Germline values: CDR1 DFQATT, CDR2 SNEGSKA (reference sequence).